Detailed here is one TCR beta chain. As yet, its antigen is unknown. One entry per CDR3 protein results from TCRdb running MiXCR on the 5' RACE reads. The sample contains approximately 180,000 distinct CDR3 sequences, about 6.2% of which appear only once. This sample is part of a study of T cells after yellow fever vaccination. Study-level information: In the case of low-cell-number fractions, SMART-Seq v4 Ultra Low Input was used for preparation.

The study's findings and limits: In post-booster samples, most primary-vaccination clones reappeared (approximately 97% CD4, 70% to 90% CD8).

CDR3 length: 16 amino acids. CDR1 is SGHAT, CDR2 FQNNGV, per germline. Trimming took 2 bases from V and 4 from J; bases not matched to a gene: 6. The V call is TRBV11-2, the J call TRBJ2-3; 10 nucleotides match TRBD1. The source was CD4+ T cells sorted from PBMCs, collected on the day of the first yellow fever vaccination. The TCR sequence derives from a man aged 18 to 30 who received the YFV17D yellow fever vaccine. CDR3 DNA sequence: TGTGCCAGCAGCTTATGGGGACAGGGGAACCCAGATACGCAGTATTTT. This sequence encodes CASSLWGQGNPDTQYF. Full variable domain (rest looked up from reference TRBV11-2 and TRBJ2-3): EAGVAQSPRYKIIEKRQSVAFWCNPISGHATLYWYQQILGQGPKLLIQFQNNGVVDDSQLPKDRFSAERLKGVDSTLKIQPAKLEDSAVYLCASSLWGQGNPDTQYFGPGTRLTVL.